The rows below give T cell receptor beta chains drawn from one sample of a study of OX40 agonist ivuxolimab in advanced cancers. Clones were read by immunoSEQ multiplex PCR, and TCRdb kept only the in-frame ones, dropping some. The sample records under 80,000 clones, approximately 85% being singletons. Sequencing used CD4+ or CD8+ T cells sorted from blood, obtained in a trial of the OX40 agonist ivuxolimab. These receptors were taken from an adult with an advanced solid tumor such as melanoma, head and neck, liver or kidney cancer. CDR3s include the opening cysteine and the closing phenylalanine or tryptophan. D genes are given only for firm matches. Size tells how often a clone was seen (once, few, many) or the class of an expanded clone, and some rows leave it out.

v_gene: TRBV18
abundance: NA
j_gene: TRBJ2-5
d_gene: TRBD2
CDR3aa: CASSGLAGSQETQYF
CDR3nt: TGTGCCAGCTCCGGACTAGCGGGGTCCCAAGAGACCCAGTACTTC

v_gene: TRBV6-4
abundance: NA
j_gene: TRBJ1-2
d_gene: NA
CDR3aa: CATWDGTNYGYTF
CDR3nt: TGTGCCACCTGGGACGGAACTAACTATGGCTACACCTTC

v_gene: TRBV11-3
abundance: once
j_gene: TRBJ2-3
d_gene: NA
CDR3aa: CASSLGGTTDTQYF
CDR3nt: TGTGCCAGCAGCTTGGGTGGGACCACAGATACGCAGTATTTT

v_gene: TRBV29-1
abundance: NA
j_gene: TRBJ2-1
d_gene: NA
CDR3aa: CSVRQGNEQFF
CDR3nt: TGCAGCGTCCGCCAGGGGAATGAGCAGTTCTTC

v_gene: TRBV2
abundance: NA
j_gene: TRBJ2-5
d_gene: TRBD1
CDR3aa: CASSEVRGTRLETQYF
CDR3nt: TGTGCCAGCAGTGAAGTCAGGGGGACGAGGTTAGAGACCCAGTACTTC

v_gene: TRBV19
abundance: NA
j_gene: TRBJ1-5
d_gene: NA
CDR3aa: CASSRGTDPSNQPQHF
CDR3nt: TGTGCCAGTAGCCGAGGGACGGACCCTAGCAATCAGCCCCAGCATTTT

v_gene: TRBV27
abundance: NA
j_gene: TRBJ2-7
d_gene: NA
CDR3aa: CASSSRLESSYEQYF
CDR3nt: TGTGCCAGCAGTTCCCGTTTGGAGAGCTCCTACGAGCAGTACTTC

v_gene: TRBV11-2
abundance: NA
j_gene: TRBJ1-1
d_gene: NA
CDR3aa: CASSLDRLNTEAFF
CDR3nt: TGTGCCAGCAGCTTAGATCGTCTGAACACTGAAGCTTTCTTT

v_gene: TRBV6-5
abundance: NA
j_gene: TRBJ2-5
d_gene: NA
CDR3aa: CASSTGWETQYF
CDR3nt: TGTGCCAGCAGTACGGGTTGGGAGACCCAGTACTTC

v_gene: TRBV27
abundance: NA
j_gene: TRBJ1-5
d_gene: NA
CDR3aa: CASSPDSRLPQHF
CDR3nt: TGTGCCAGCAGCCCGGACAGCCGCTTACCCCAGCATTTT

v_gene: TRBV28
abundance: NA
j_gene: TRBJ2-7
d_gene: NA
CDR3aa: CASSRGGSGSYEQYF
CDR3nt: TGTGCCAGCAGTAGAGGGGGCAGCGGGTCCTACGAGCAGTACTTC

v_gene: TRBV6-5
abundance: NA
j_gene: TRBJ1-3
d_gene: NA
CDR3aa: CASTSAEGNTIYF
CDR3nt: TGTGCCAGCACCTCAGCCGAGGGAAACACCATATATTTT

v_gene: TRBV11-2
abundance: NA
j_gene: TRBJ1-2
d_gene: NA
CDR3aa: CASSALGGGYGYTF
CDR3nt: TGTGCCAGCAGCGCCCTGGGGGGGGGCTATGGCTACACCTTC

v_gene: TRBV11-2
abundance: NA
j_gene: TRBJ2-1
d_gene: TRBD1
CDR3aa: CASSSGQGINEQFF
CDR3nt: TGTGCCAGCAGCTCAGGACAGGGAATCAACGAGCAGTTCTTC

v_gene: TRBV7-3
abundance: NA
j_gene: TRBJ2-3
d_gene: NA
CDR3aa: CASSTGRTIADTQYF
CDR3nt: TGTGCCAGCAGCACGGGACGGACAATCGCAGATACGCAGTATTTT

v_gene: TRBV5-1
abundance: NA
j_gene: TRBJ2-1
d_gene: TRBD2
CDR3aa: CASSLEGTNSYNEQFF
CDR3nt: TGCGCCAGCAGCTTGGAGGGGACTAACTCCTACAATGAGCAGTTCTTC

v_gene: TRBV5-4
abundance: NA
j_gene: TRBJ1-6
d_gene: TRBD1
CDR3aa: CASSPPTGNYNSPLHF
CDR3nt: TGTGCCAGCAGCCCACCGACAGGGAACTATAATTCACCCCTCCACTTT

v_gene: TRBV10-3
abundance: NA
j_gene: TRBJ2-3
d_gene: TRBD1
CDR3aa: CAIRPGTGTSDTQYF
CDR3nt: TGTGCCATCAGACCCGGGACAGGTACATCAGATACGCAGTATTTT

v_gene: TRBV6-5
abundance: NA
j_gene: TRBJ2-3
d_gene: NA
CDR3aa: CASSYSFVRADTQYF
CDR3nt: TGTGCCAGCAGTTACTCGTTCGTCAGGGCAGATACGCAGTATTTT

v_gene: TRBV7-3
abundance: few
j_gene: TRBJ2-1
d_gene: TRBD2
CDR3aa: CASSFKGLAAYNEQFF
CDR3nt: TGTGCCAGCAGCTTTAAGGGACTAGCGGCCTACAATGAGCAGTTCTTC

v_gene: TRBV19
abundance: NA
j_gene: TRBJ1-6
d_gene: NA
CDR3aa: CASSTVTSSYNSPLHF
CDR3nt: TGTGCCAGTAGCACCGTCACGAGCTCCTATAATTCACCCCTCCACTTT

v_gene: TRBV6-5
abundance: NA
j_gene: TRBJ1-2
d_gene: NA
CDR3aa: CATTKGRTMGYTF
CDR3nt: TGTGCCACCACTAAGGGCAGGACGATGGGCTACACCTTC

v_gene: TRBV7-2
abundance: NA
j_gene: TRBJ1-2
d_gene: NA
CDR3aa: CASSSDPSGGYTF
CDR3nt: TGTGCCAGCAGCTCCGACCCCTCCGGTGGCTACACCTTC

v_gene: TRBV7-9
abundance: NA
j_gene: TRBJ2-5
d_gene: NA
CDR3aa: CASSAFGYQTQYF
CDR3nt: TGTGCCAGCAGCGCCTTTGGTTATCAGACCCAGTACTTC